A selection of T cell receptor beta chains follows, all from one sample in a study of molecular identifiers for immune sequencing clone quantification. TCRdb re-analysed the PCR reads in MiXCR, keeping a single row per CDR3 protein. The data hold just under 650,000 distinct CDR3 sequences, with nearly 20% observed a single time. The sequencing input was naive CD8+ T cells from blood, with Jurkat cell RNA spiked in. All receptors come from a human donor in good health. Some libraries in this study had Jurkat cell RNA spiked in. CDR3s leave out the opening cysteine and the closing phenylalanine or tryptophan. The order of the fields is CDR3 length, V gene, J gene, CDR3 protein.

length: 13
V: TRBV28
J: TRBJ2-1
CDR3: ASSFRGGRAGEQF

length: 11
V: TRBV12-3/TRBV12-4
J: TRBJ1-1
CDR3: ASSEGRETEAF

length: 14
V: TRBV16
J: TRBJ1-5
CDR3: ASSQQGGEKNQPQH

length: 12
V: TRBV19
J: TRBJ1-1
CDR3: ASTRLFGRSEAF

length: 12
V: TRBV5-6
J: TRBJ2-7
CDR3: ASSLVTDSYEQY

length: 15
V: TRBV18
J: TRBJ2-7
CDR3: ASSPPLGAGDKYEQY

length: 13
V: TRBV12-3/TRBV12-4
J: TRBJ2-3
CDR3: ASSFTVPQTDTQY

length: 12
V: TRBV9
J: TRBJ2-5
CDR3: ASSVGVAVGTQY

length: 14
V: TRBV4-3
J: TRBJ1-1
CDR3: ASSQDLSGMNTEAF

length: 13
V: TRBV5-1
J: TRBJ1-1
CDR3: ASSFGDRGDTEAF

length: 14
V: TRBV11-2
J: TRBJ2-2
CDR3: ASSLGPGGNAGELF

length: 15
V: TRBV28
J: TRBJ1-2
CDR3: ASSANRDRVGDYGYT

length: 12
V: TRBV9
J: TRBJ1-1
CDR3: ASSVEGGYTETF

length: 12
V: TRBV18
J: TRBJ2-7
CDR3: ASSPGASWDEQY

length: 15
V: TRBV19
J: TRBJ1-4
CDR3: ASSTDSEAATNEKLF

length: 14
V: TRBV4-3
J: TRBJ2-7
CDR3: ASSQDWGGAYYEQY

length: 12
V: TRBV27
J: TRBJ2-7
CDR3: ASSLLLAPYEQY

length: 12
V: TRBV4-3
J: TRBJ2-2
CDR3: ASSQGSETGELF

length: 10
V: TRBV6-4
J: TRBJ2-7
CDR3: AGSGTAYEQY

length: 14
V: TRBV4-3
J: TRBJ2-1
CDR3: ASSQGGLAGANEQF

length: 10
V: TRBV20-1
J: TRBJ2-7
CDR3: SARWVDGEQY

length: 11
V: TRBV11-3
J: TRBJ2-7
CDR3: ASSLVWSDEQY

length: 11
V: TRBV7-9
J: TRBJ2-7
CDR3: ASSWDDSYEQY

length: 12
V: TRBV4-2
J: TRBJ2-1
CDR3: ASSPLANSNEQF

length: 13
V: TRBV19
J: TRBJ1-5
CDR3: ASSTGHRGHQPQH

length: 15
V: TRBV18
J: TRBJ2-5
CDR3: ASSPRPGQGNQETQY

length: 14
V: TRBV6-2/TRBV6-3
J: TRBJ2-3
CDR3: ASSYSMGGPTDTQY

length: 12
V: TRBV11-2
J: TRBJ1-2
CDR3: ASSLVGGSDGYT

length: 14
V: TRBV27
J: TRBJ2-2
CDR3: ASSPRTGGYTGELF

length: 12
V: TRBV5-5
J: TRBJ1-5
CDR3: ASSLVWSNQPQH

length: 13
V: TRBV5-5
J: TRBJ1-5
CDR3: ASSSYPDSNQPQH

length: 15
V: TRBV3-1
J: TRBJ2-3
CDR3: ASSQEYPTKITDTQY

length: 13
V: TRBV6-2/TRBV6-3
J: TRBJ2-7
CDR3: ASSYSGTYTYEQY

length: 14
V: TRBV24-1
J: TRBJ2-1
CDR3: ATSDPARGAVNEQF

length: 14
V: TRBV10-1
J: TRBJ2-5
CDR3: ASSESRTDPRETQY

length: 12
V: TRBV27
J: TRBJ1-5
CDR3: ASRRTGSNQPQH

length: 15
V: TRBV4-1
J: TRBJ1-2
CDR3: ASSQDLQGFDRYGYT

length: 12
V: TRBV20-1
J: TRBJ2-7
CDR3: SARTSGSSYEQY

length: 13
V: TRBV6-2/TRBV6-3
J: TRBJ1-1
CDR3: ASRKLEMWNTEAF

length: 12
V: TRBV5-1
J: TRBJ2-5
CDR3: ASSFLWSGETQY

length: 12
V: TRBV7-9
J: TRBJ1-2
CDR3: ASSLEDYLYGYT

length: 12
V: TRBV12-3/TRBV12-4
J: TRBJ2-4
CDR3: ASSSGLAKNIQY

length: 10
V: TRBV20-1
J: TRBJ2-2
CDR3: SGLADTGELF

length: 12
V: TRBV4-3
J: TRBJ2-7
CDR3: ASSQVEGPYEQY

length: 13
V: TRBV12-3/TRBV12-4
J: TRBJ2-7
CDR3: AGSLEYRSSYEQY